Given below is one T cell receptor (beta chain) in context. The antigen remains unidentified. This sample was included in a study of cytomegalovirus exposure and HLA in healthy donors. 60 Vbeta and 13 Jbeta primers were used in PCR. The repertoire was sequenced with immunoSEQ multiplex PCR; TCRdb's copy has only in-frame clones and lacks some. The repertoire holds about 160,000 clones, with under 70% as singletons. Study-wide results and limits: Some TCR beta chains (164 of them) were listed as cytomegalovirus-associated. Previously analyzed data showed that most TCR beta V segments were productive at a frequency of about 87% or about 30%. Trimming of TCR beta V- and J-genes showed a link, identified in a later analysis, to a missense DCLRE1C variant.

Sequencing was performed on PBMCs. The clonotype was recovered from a woman aged 40 to 50 in good health and CMV-seropositive.

CDR3 nucleotide sequence: TGTGCCAGCAGCCTGGGACTAGCGGGAGCCCAAGAGACCCAGTACTTC. Its protein product is CASSLGLAGAQETQYF. This rearrangement joins TRBV7-2 to TRBJ2-7, with 14 bases fitting TRBD2. The DNA end lines up better with TRBJ2-5; the J call may be wrong. Germline V gene sequence: CDR1 SGHTA, CDR2 FQGNSA. This CDR3 spans 16 amino acids.